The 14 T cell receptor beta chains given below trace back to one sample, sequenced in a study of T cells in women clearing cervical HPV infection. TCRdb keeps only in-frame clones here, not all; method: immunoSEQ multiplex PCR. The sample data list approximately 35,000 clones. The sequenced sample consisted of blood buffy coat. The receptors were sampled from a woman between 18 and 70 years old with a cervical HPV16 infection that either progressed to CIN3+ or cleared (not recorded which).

The CDR3 bases that were read are TGTGCCAGCAGTCGACTAGCGGGATCCAACTCCTACGAG. Its protein product is CASSRLAGSNSYE. The complete CDR3 protein is CASSRLAGSNSYEQYF. The rearrangement uses TRBV4-2 and TRBJ2-7; TRBD2 matches 11 bases. Coverage ceases 3 residues before the CDR3 finishes, and the germline J gene fills in the end. Germline values: CDR1 LGHNA, CDR2 YNFKEQ. V lost 6 bases and J lost 0; bases outside the gene matches: 7. The CDR3 is 16 residues long.

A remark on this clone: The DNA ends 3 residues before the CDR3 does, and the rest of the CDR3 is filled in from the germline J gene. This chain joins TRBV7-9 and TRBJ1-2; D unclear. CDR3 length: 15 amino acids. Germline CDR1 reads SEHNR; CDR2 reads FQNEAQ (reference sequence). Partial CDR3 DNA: TGTGCCAGCAGCTTAGAGGTAGCGGGAGGGCTCGAC. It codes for CASSLEVAGGLD. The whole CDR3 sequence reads CASSLEVAGGLDYTF. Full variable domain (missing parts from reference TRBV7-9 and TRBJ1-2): DTGVSQNPRHKITKRGQNVTFRCDPISEHNRLYWYRQTLGQGPEFLTYFQNEAQLEKSRLLSDRFSAERPKGSFSTLEIQRTEQGDSAMYLCASSLEVAGGLDYTFGSGTRLTVV.

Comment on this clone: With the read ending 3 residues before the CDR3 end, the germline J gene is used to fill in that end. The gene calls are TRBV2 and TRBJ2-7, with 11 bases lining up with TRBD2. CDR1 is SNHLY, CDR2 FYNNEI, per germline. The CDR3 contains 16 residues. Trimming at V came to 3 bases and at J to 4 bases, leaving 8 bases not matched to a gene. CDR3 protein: CASSDPGTSGQYEQYF. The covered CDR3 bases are TGTGCCAGCAGTGACCCCGGGACTAGCGGACAATACGAG.

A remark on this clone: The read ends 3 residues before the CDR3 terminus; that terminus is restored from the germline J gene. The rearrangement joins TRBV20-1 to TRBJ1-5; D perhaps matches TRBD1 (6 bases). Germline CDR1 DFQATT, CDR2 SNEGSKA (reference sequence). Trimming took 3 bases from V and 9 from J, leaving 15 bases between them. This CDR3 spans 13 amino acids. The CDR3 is CSASYEGVGPQHF. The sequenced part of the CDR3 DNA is TGCAGTGCTAGCTACGAGGGGGTAGGGCCC.

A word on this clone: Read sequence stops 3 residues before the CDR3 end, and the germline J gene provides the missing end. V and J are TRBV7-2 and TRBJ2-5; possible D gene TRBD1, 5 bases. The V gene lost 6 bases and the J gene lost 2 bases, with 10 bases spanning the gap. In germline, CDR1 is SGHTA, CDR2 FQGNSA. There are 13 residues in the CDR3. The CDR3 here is CASRDNSQETQYF. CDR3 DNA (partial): TGTGCCAGCAGGGACAACTCTCAAGAGACC.

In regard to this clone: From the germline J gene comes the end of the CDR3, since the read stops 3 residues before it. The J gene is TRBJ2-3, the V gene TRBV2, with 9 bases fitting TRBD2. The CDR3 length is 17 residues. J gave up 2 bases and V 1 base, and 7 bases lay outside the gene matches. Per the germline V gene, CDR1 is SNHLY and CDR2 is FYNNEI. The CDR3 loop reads CASSEVIAGAYTDTQYF. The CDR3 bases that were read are TGTGCCAGCAGTGAAGTAATAGCGGGGGCTTACACAGATACG.

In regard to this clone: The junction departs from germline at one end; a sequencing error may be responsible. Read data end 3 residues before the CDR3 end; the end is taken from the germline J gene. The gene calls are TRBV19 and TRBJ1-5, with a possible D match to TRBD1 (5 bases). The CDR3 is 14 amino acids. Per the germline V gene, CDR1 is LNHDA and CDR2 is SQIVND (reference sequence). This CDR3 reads CAGSIEGRNQPQHF. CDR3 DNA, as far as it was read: TGTGCCGGTAGTATAGAGGGGCGAAATCAGCCC.

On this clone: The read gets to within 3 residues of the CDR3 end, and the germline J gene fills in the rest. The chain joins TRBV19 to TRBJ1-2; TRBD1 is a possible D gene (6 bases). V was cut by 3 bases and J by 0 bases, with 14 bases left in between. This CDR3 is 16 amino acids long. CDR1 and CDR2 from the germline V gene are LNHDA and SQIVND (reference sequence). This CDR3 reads CASSMTGGESNYGYTF. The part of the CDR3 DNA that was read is TGTGCCAGTAGTATGACAGGTGGGGAGTCTAACTATGGC.

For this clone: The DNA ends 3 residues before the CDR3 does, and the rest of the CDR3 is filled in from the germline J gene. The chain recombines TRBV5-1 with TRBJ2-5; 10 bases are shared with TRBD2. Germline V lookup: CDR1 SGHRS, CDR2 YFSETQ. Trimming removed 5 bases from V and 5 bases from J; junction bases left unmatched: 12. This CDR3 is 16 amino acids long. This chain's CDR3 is CASRELLAGFKETQYF. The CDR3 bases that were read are TGCGCCAGCAGAGAATTACTAGCGGGGTTTAAGGAGACC.

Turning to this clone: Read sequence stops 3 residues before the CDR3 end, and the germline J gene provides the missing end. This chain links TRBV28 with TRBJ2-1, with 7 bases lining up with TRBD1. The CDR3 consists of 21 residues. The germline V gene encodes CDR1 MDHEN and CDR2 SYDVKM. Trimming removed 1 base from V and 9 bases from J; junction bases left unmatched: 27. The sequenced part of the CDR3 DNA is TGTGCCAGCAGTTTATCCACCGGGACAGACTCTTCCCACCTGCTCTCAATTGAG. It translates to CASSLSTGTDSSHLLSIE. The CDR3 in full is CASSLSTGTDSSHLLSIEQFF.

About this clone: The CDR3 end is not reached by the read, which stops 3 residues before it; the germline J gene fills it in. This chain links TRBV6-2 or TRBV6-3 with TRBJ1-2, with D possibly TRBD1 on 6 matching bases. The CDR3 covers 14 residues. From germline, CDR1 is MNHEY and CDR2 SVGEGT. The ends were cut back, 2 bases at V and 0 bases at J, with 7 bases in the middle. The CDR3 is CASSYPGANYGYTF. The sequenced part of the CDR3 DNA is TGTGCCAGCAGTTACCCAGGGGCTAACTATGGC.

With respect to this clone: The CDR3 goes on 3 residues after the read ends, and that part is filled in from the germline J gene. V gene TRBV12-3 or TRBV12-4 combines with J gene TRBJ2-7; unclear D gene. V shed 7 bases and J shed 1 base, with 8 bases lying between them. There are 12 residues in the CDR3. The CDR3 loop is CASTSGSYEQYF. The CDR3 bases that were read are TGTGCCAGCACCTCAGGATCCTACGAG.

CDR3 sequence: CASSLFTQGVHEQYF. CDR3 bases read: TGTGCCAGCAGTTTATTTACACAGGGGGTGCACGAG. This rearrangement joins TRBV28 to TRBJ2-7, with 8 nucleotides matching TRBD1. The DNA ends 3 residues before the CDR3 does, and the rest of the CDR3 is filled in from the germline J gene. V was clipped by 1 base and J by 5 bases; unmatched bases: 7. Germline values: CDR1 MDHEN, CDR2 SYDVKM. The CDR3 covers 15 residues.

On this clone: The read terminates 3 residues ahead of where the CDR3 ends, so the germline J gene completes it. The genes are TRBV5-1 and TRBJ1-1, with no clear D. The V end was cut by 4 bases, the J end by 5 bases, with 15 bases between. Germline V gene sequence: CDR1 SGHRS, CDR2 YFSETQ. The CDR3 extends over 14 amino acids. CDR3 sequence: CASSTLDWRTEAFF. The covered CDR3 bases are TGCGCCAGCAGCACCTTGGACTGGAGGACTGAA.